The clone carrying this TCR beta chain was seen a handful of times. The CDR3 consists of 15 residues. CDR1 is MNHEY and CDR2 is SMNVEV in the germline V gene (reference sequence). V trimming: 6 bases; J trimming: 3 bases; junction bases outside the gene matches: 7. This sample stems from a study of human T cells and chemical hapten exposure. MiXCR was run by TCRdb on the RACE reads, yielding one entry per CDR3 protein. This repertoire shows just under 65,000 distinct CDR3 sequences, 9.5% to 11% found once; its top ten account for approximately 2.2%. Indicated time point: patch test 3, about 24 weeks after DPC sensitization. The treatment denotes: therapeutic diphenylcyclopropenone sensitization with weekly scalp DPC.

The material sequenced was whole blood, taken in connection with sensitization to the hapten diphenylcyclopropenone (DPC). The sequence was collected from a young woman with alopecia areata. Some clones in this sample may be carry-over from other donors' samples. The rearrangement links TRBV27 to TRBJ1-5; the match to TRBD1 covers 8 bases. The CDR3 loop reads CASRPRQGNNQPQHF. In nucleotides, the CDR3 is TGTGCCAGCAGGCCAAGACAGGGGAACAATCAGCCCCAGCATTTT.